This entry features one T cell receptor beta chain sequence. These data are taken from a study of blood T cell repertoires in COVID-19. Study at large: The United States, Italy and Spain provided the acute and convalescent COVID-19 samples. Sources were T cells, B-cell-depleted T cells, or PBMCs; the material itself was cDNA or gDNA.

Produced via immunoSEQ multiplex PCR; TCRdb's table is partial and in-frame only. There are hundreds of thousands of clones in the sample; more than 75% occur only once, and about 3% lies in the top ten. This clonotype was sampled from a human donor in a cohort sampled during active COVID-19. The sample consisted of peripheral blood.

The CDR3, as DNA: TGCGCCAGCGGAGCTAGCGGGAGGAACAATGAGCAGTTCTTC. Translation gives CASGASGRNNEQFF. The V gene is TRBV5-1, the J gene TRBJ2-1; 11 nucleotides agree with TRBD2. The CDR3 has 14 residues. J gave up 5 bases and V 7 bases, and 5 bases lay outside the gene matches. Germline V CDR1 and CDR2: SGHRS, YFSETQ.